The 28 T cell receptor beta chains listed next were all sequenced from one sample in a study of read filtering for tumor transcriptome and immune sequencing. From roughly 390 ng of RNA, a library with molecular barcoded alpha/delta and beta/gamma adaptors was made. In TCRdb, the reads were re-called with MiXCR into one record per CDR3 protein. The sample carries tens of thousands of distinct CDR3 sequences, around a fifth recorded once. The sample was a population of CD138-negative cells sorted from bone marrow. Source of these receptors: a donor over 35 with multiple myeloma.

This clonotype has ten or more counts. This rearrangement joins TRBV29-1 to TRBJ2-3; the match to TRBD2 covers 7 bases. This CDR3 spans 14 amino acids. V gave up 7 bases and J gave up 4 bases; unmatched junction bases: 11. In germline, CDR1 is SQVTM, CDR2 ANQGSEA. CDR3 DNA sequence: TGCAGCGGACATCGCGGGGGAGGTGCAGATACGCAGTATTTT. Encoded protein: CSGHRGGGADTQYF.

This clonotype was counted many times. It may be a read error: a sequence one base away is much more abundant. The CDR3 does not close with the conserved phenylalanine or tryptophan, likely indicating a read error. The V and J genes are TRBV29-1 and TRBJ1-1; maybe TRBD1 (5 bases). In germline, CDR1 is SQVTM, CDR2 ANQGSEA. This CDR3 is 12 amino acids long. The CDR3 DNA follows: TGCGGGGGGGGGGTTGAGAACACTGAAGCTTTCTCT. It codes for CGGGVENTEAFS.

In this sample, this clonotype turned up a few times. The V gene is TRBV24-1, the J gene TRBJ2-6, with TRBD2 identical over 10 bases. This CDR3 has 17 residues. Losses at the gene ends were 2 bases for V and 0 bases for J; bases not matched to a gene: 0. Germline CDR1 is KGHDR and CDR2 is SFDVKD. The CDR3 region has the DNA TGTGCCACCAGTGATTGGACTAGCGGCTCTGGGGCCAACGTCCTGACTTTC. This gives the protein CATSDWTSGSGANVLTF.

The J gene is TRBJ1-3, the V gene TRBV4-1; D call uncertain. With 4 bases removed from V and 2 bases from J, the gap between germline ends came to 15 bases. The V gene's germline CDR1 is MGHRA and CDR2 YSYEKL. This CDR3 spans 16 amino acids. The CDR3 bases are TGCGCCAGCAGCCTAGATAGGAGCAGCGCTGGAAACACCATATATTTT. Protein sequence: CASSLDRSSAGNTIYF.

Concerning this clonotype itself: A much bigger clone sits one base away, suggesting this may be a read error. The chain combines TRBV11-1 with TRBJ2-1; tentative D call: TRBD2 (6 bases). V lost 3 bases to trimming and J lost 4 bases, with 22 bases between them. CDR1 and CDR2 (germline): SGHAT, FQDESV (reference sequence). The CDR3 length is 18 residues. The CDR3 sequence: CASSFSQVGTSRYNEQFF. CDR3 in DNA: TGTGCCAGCAGCTTCTCACAAGTTGGGACTTCGCGATACAATGAGCAGTTCTTC.

The chain has TRBV7-9 and TRBJ2-3, with 9 bases fitting TRBD2. Trimming took 1 base from V and 5 from J; bases not matched to a gene: 1. Germline CDR1 SEHNR, CDR2 FQNEAQ (reference sequence). This CDR3 has 14 amino acids. This CDR3 reads CASSLETSGDTQYF. CDR3 bases: TGTGCCAGCAGCTTAGAGACTAGCGGAGATACGCAGTATTTT.

This clonotype was recorded many times. This chain connects TRBV20-1 to TRBJ2-1; 8 bases are a match to TRBD2. The CDR3 totals 13 residues. The V segment lost 6 bases and the J segment 9 bases; nucleotides outside the gene matches: 10. Germline V gene sequence: CDR1 DFQATT, CDR2 SNEGSKA (reference sequence). The CDR3 DNA follows: TGCAGTGCCTCCGGACTAGCCTGGGGTGAGCAGTTCTTC. Its protein product is CSASGLAWGEQFF.

A word on this clonotype: A much more abundant neighbour one base away suggests this may be a read error. This chain uses TRBV27 with TRBJ2-5, with D unresolved. The germline V gene encodes CDR1 MNHEY and CDR2 SMNVEV (reference sequence). The length of the CDR3 is 13 residues. Deletions cut 2 bases from V and 1 base from J, with 5 bases between. CDR3 residues: CASSLAPQETQYF. DNA of the CDR3: TGTGCCAGCAGTTTAGCTCCCCAAGAGACCCAGTACTTC.

This clonotype was found many times. The rearrangement links TRBV3-1 to TRBJ2-1; weak D call: TRBD2 (6 bases). This CDR3 has 16 amino acids. V lost 6 bases and J lost 1, with 16 bases in between. CDR1 and CDR2 (germline): LGHDT, YNNKEL (reference sequence). CDR3 region: CASSLQIADSYNEQFF. As DNA, the CDR3 is TGTGCCAGCAGTCTACAAATAGCGGATTCCTACAATGAGCAGTTCTTC.

This clonotype has at least ten counts. The chain carries TRBV28 and TRBJ2-7, with D possibly matching TRBD1 (5 bases). Germline V lookup: CDR1 MDHEN, CDR2 SYDVKM. The V and J ends lost 2 bases and 12 bases respectively, with 20 bases between them. The CDR3 extends over 14 amino acids. CDR3 loop: CASSLNSGASGPYF. The CDR3 DNA sequence: TGTGCCAGCAGTTTAAATAGTGGTGCGTCAGGGCCGTACTTC.

This chain uses TRBV19 with TRBJ2-3; weak D call: TRBD1 (6 bases). V was shortened by 9 bases and J by 5 bases, with 18 bases between the two germline ends. Germline-derived CDR1 and CDR2 are LNHDA and SQIVND (reference sequence). There are 14 residues in the CDR3. The CDR3 loop is CARRPPTGRDTQYF. CDR3 sequence (DNA): TGTGCCAGAAGACCACCTACAGGGAGAGATACGCAGTATTTT. The entire variable domain, with the rest obtained from reference TRBV19 and TRBJ2-3, is as follows: DGGITQSPKYLFRKEGQNVTLSCEQNLNHDAMYWYRQDPGQGLRLIYYSQIVNDFQKGDIAEGYSVSREKKESFPLTVTSAQKNPTAFYLCARRPPTGRDTQYFGPGTRLTVL.

At least ten counts were recorded for this clonotype. The V gene is TRBV7-2, the J gene TRBJ1-5; D unclear. CDR1 and CDR2 (germline): SGHTA, FQGNSA. The V gene lost 2 bases and the J gene lost 3 bases, with 5 bases spanning the gap. This CDR3 contains 13 residues. CDR3 sequence (DNA): TGTGCCAGCAGCTTAATGGACAATCAGCCCCAGCATTTT. Its protein is CASSLMDNQPQHF.

There are many counts of this clonotype. The chain recombines TRBV11-1 with TRBJ2-5; D unresolved. Germline assignment: CDR1 SGHAT and CDR2 FQDESV (reference sequence). The V end lost 8 bases, the J end lost 2 bases, and 15 bases lay between the germline ends. This CDR3 contains 14 residues. CDR3 region: CASALGRNQETQYF. The CDR3 region has the DNA TGTGCCAGCGCCTTAGGTCGAAATCAAGAGACCCAGTACTTC.

This clonotype came up many times. The chain uses TRBV13 and TRBJ2-1; 10 nucleotides match TRBD2. V shed 3 bases and J 7 bases; nucleotides not matched to a gene: 9. Per the germline V gene, CDR1 is PRHDT and CDR2 is FYEKMQ (reference sequence). The CDR3 loop spans 16 amino acids. Written as DNA, the CDR3 is TGTGCCAGCAGCTTCAGGGGTAGCGGGAGGAGGAATGAGCAGTTCTTC. It is translated as CASSFRGSGRRNEQFF.

The chain employs TRBV19 and TRBJ2-1, with a possible D match to TRBD2 (6 bases). V was trimmed by 5 bases and J by 4 bases, leaving 18 bases between them. CDR1 is LNHDA, CDR2 SQIVND, per germline (reference sequence). The CDR3 sequence is 16 residues long. Written as DNA, the CDR3 is TGTGCCAGTAGTGTACTCGGGACTTCCCTTTACAATGAGCAGTTCTTC. Translation: CASSVLGTSLYNEQFF.

This clonotype was seen ten or more times. The chain combines TRBV4-2 with TRBJ2-1, with TRBD1 as a possible D gene (5 bases). The CDR3 covers 13 residues. V lost 4 bases, J lost 4 bases, and 8 bases lay in between. Germline V CDR1 and CDR2: LGHNA, YNFKEQ. The CDR3: CASSPGHYNEQFF. As DNA, the CDR3 is TGTGCCAGCAGCCCCGGACATTACAATGAGCAGTTCTTC.

The table lists this clonotype with many counts. The J gene is TRBJ2-6, the V gene TRBV5-6; D gene uncertain. The CDR3 consists of 15 residues. The ends were cut back, 1 base at V and 2 bases at J, with 7 bases in the middle. The V gene's germline CDR1 is SGHDT and CDR2 YYEEEE. This chain's CDR3 is CASSLPPTGANVLTF. The CDR3 DNA reads as TGTGCCAGCAGCTTGCCTCCGACTGGGGCCAACGTCCTGACTTTC.

Notes on this clonotype: A much larger clone is a single base away; this may be a read error. J is TRBJ1-1 and V is TRBV3-1; no definite D call. Trimming removed 3 bases at V and 0 bases at J, with 14 bases between. Per the germline V gene, CDR1 is LGHDT and CDR2 is YNNKEL (reference sequence). This CDR3 is built from 16 residues. For the CDR3, the DNA is TGTGCCAGCAGCCACTCCGGGGAGGGAATGAACACTGAAGCTTTCTTT. Its translation is CASSHSGEGMNTEAFF.

This clonotype came up many times. The chain couples TRBV18 to TRBJ2-7; TRBD1 matches at 9 bases. V lost 5 bases to trimming and J lost 5 bases; unmatched junction nucleotides: 7. The CDR3 runs to 14 residues. Germline V gene lookup returns CDR1 KGHSH and CDR2 LQKENI. The CDR3 spells CASSSQGARNEQYF. The CDR3 DNA reads TGTGCCAGCTCATCACAGGGGGCAAGGAACGAGCAGTACTTC.

This clonotype was seen repeatedly, ten times or more. This chain joins TRBV5-1 and TRBJ2-6; possibly TRBD1 or TRBD2 for D (5 bases each). With 3 bases removed from V and 1 base from J, the gap between germline ends came to 11 bases. The germline V gene encodes CDR1 SGHRS and CDR2 YFSETQ. The CDR3 sequence is 16 residues long. The CDR3 loop reads CASSYGTVSGANVLTF. In DNA form, the CDR3 reads TGCGCCAGCAGCTACGGGACGGTATCTGGGGCCAACGTCCTGACTTTC. Complete variable domain (other parts from reference TRBV5-1 and TRBJ2-6): KAGVTQTPRYLIKTRGQQVTLSCSPISGHRSVSWYQQTPGQGLQFLFEYFSETQRNKGNFPGRFSGRQFSNSRSEMNVSTLELGDSALYLCASSYGTVSGANVLTFGAGSRLTVL.

This clonotype was detected many times. This sequence joins TRBV29-1 and TRBJ2-7, with D unresolved. Germline V gives CDR1 SQVTM, CDR2 ANQGSEA. V was clipped by 3 bases and J by 11 bases, with 14 bases between them. This CDR3 is 11 amino acids long. In DNA form, the CDR3 reads TGCAGCGTTGAGGTGGGTAATGGCGAGTACTTC. This codes for CSVEVGNGEYF.

The sample holds many counts of this clonotype. The V call is TRBV5-1, the J call TRBJ2-1; 7 nucleotides align to TRBD1. The CDR3 is 15 amino acids. Germline V gives CDR1 SGHRS, CDR2 YFSETQ. Trimming removed 0 bases from V and 6 bases from J; junction bases left unmatched: 6. DNA for the CDR3: TGCGCCAGCAGCTTGGGACAGGGAGTGGGCAATGAGCAGTTCTTC. It codes for CASSLGQGVGNEQFF. The complete variable domain, with remaining parts taken from reference TRBV5-1 and TRBJ2-1, reads KAGVTQTPRYLIKTRGQQVTLSCSPISGHRSVSWYQQTPGQGLQFLFEYFSETQRNKGNFPGRFSGRQFSNSRSEMNVSTLELGDSALYLCASSLGQGVGNEQFFGPGTRLTVL.

At least ten counts were recorded for this clonotype. The chain carries TRBV29-1 and TRBJ2-1; maybe TRBD1 (5 bases). The CDR3 length is 14 residues. The ends were cut back, 3 bases at V and 8 bases at J, with 17 bases in the middle. CDR1 and CDR2 from the germline V gene are SQVTM and ANQGSEA. Here the CDR3 DNA reads TGCAGCGTTGAGTCGTCGGACACAGGAGATGAGCAGTTCTTC. Protein sequence: CSVESSDTGDEQFF.

In this sample, this clonotype turned up many times. The rearrangement links TRBV19 to TRBJ2-2; 11 positions match TRBD2. Germline CDR1 is LNHDA and CDR2 is SQIVND (reference sequence). J lost 7 bases, V lost 5 bases, and 6 bases had no gene match. CDR3 size: 15 residues. The CDR3 nucleotides read TGTGCCAGTAGTCGACTAGCGGGACTTAGCGGGGAGCTGTTTTTT. As protein: CASSRLAGLSGELFF.

This clonotype was detected many times. The gene calls are TRBV20-1 and TRBJ2-6; no definite D call. The V end lost 3 bases, the J end lost 2 bases, and 14 bases lay between the germline ends. The CDR3 has 16 amino acids. In germline, CDR1 is DFQATT, CDR2 SNEGSKA (reference sequence). The CDR3 reads CSASPDVGTGANVLTF. The CDR3 DNA reads as TGCAGTGCTAGCCCGGACGTGGGGACTGGGGCCAACGTCCTGACTTTC.

This clonotype has a count of ten or more. This chain links TRBV5-1 with TRBJ2-1; the match to TRBD2 covers 9 bases. The CDR3 runs 16 residues. V trimming: 3 bases; J trimming: 4 bases; junction bases outside the gene matches: 8. CDR1 and CDR2 (germline): SGHRS, YFSETQ. CDR3 sequence: CASSYGTSISYNEQFF. CDR3 nucleotide sequence: TGCGCCAGCAGCTATGGGACTAGCATATCTTACAATGAGCAGTTCTTC.

This clonotype was seen ten or more times. CDR3 DNA: TGTGCCAGTAGTATTGGTCAGGGGGGCCTAGATACGCAGTATTTT. It codes for CASSIGQGGLDTQYF. The rearrangement joins TRBV19 to TRBJ2-3, with D perhaps matching TRBD1 (7 bases). CDR1 and CDR2 from the germline V gene are LNHDA and SQIVND (reference sequence). V was trimmed by 3 bases and J by 5 bases, leaving 15 bases between them. The CDR3 totals 15 residues.

This clonotype has ten or more counts. The CDR3 bases are TGTGCCAGCAGCCCTACCAGGACAGGGGGCGCCCAGTACTTC. It codes for CASSPTRTGGAQYF. This rearrangement joins TRBV7-8 to TRBJ2-5; 11 bases fit TRBD1. The germline CDR1 and CDR2 sequences are SGHVS and FQNEAQ. Germline trimming cut 5 bases from V and 9 bases from J; bases unmatched to any gene: 8. The CDR3 loop spans 14 amino acids.